This passage covers 2 T cell receptor beta chains from one sample sequenced in a study of blood T cells in healthy people across ages. The second PCR ran roughly 6 to 12 cycles with a sample-barcoded 5' primer and J-beta primers. TCRdb ran MiXCR on the 5' RACE reads and lists one entry per CDR3 protein. Of over 1,200,000 distinct CDR3 sequences in the sample, 45% to 70% were seen once. The sequencing input was blood. These receptors all stem from a man aged 18 to 30 in good health.

Only a few counts were recorded for this clonotype. V gene TRBV6-2 or TRBV6-3 combines with J gene TRBJ2-7, with D perhaps matching TRBD1 or TRBD2 (5 bases each). The CDR3 totals 16 residues. V was cut by 7 bases and J by 4 bases, with 23 bases left in between. From germline, CDR1 is MNHEY and CDR2 SVGEGT. CDR3 sequence reads: CASTERSGHDGYEQYF. For the CDR3, the DNA is TGTGCCAGCACCGAAAGGAGCGGACACGACGGGTACGAGCAGTACTTC.

This clonotype has only a few counts. A much larger clone lies one base from this, so it may be a read error. The chain's CDR3 is CASSHKFNEQYF. CDR3 sequence (DNA): TGCGCCAGCAGCCACAAGTTCAATGAGCAGTACTTC. The genes are TRBV4-1 and TRBJ2-5, with no clear D. The ends were cut back, 3 bases at V and 11 bases at J, with 13 bases in the middle. CDR1 is MGHRA and CDR2 is YSYEKL in the germline V gene. This CDR3 spans 12 amino acids.